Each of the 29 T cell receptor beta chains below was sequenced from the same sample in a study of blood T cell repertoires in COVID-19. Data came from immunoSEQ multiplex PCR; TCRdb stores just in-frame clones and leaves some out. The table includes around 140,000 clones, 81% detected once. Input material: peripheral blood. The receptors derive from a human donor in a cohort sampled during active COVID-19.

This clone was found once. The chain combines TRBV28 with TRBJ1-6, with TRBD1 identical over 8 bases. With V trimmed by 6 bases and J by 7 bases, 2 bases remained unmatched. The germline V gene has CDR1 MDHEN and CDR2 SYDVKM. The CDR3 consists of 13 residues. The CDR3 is CASRTGVNSPLHF. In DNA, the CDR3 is TGTGCCAGCAGGACAGGGGTAAATTCACCCCTCCACTTT.

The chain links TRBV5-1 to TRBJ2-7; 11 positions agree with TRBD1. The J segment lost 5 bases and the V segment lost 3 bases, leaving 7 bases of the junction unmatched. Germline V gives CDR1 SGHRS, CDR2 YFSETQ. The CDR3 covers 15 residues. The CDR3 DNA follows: TGCGCCAGCAGCTCCGGACAGGGGGCTAGCCACGAGCAGTACTTC. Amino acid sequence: CASSSGQGASHEQYF.

The CDR3 reads CASSPRTSGRIPSYEQYF. The CDR3 DNA sequence: TGTGCCAGTAGTCCCCGGACTAGCGGGAGGATCCCGTCCTACGAGCAGTACTTC. The rearrangement links TRBV19 to TRBJ2-7; 14 bases are shared with TRBD2. CDR1 is LNHDA and CDR2 is SQIVND in the germline V gene (reference sequence). The CDR3 extends over 18 amino acids. J gave up 1 base and V 5 bases, and 10 bases lay outside the gene matches.

Written as DNA, the CDR3 is TGTGCCAGCAGCCCCATAACCGGGACAGTGAGGGGAGAGACCCAGTACTTC. Protein: CASSPITGTVRGETQYF. The chain combines TRBV7-7 with TRBJ2-5, with 7 bases identical to TRBD1. The CDR3 has 17 residues. V shed 5 bases, J shed 4 bases, and the junction held 16 bases outside the gene matches. Germline V gene lookup returns CDR1 SSHAT and CDR2 FNYEAQ (reference sequence).

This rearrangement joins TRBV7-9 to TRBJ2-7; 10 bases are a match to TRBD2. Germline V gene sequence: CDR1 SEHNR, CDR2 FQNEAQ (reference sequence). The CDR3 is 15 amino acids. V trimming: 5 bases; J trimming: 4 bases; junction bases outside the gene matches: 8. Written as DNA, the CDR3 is TGTGCCAGCAGCCCCTATCTAGCGGGGGTATACGAGCAGTACTTC. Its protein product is CASSPYLAGVYEQYF.

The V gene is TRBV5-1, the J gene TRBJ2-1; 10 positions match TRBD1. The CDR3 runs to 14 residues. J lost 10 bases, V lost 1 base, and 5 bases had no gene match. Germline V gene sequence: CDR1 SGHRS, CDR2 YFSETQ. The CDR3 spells CASSLPGQGTEQFF. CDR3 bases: TGCGCCAGCAGCTTGCCGGGACAGGGGACCGAGCAGTTCTTC. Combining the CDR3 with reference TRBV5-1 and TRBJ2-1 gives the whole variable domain KAGVTQTPRYLIKTRGQQVTLSCSPISGHRSVSWYQQTPGQGLQFLFEYFSETQRNKGNFPGRFSGRQFSNSRSEMNVSTLELGDSALYLCASSLPGQGTEQFFGPGTRLTVL.

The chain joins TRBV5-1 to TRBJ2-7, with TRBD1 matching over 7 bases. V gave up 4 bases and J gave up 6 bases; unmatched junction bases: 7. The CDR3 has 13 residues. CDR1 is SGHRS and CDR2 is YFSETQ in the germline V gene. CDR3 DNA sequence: TGCGCCAGCAGCCCAACAGGGGAGTTCGAGCAGTACTTC. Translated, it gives CASSPTGEFEQYF.

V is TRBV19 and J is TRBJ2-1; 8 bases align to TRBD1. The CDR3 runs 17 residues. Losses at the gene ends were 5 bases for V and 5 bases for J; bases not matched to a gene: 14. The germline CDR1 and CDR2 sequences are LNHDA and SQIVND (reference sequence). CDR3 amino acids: CASSLRDRHMLDNEQFF. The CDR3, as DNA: TGTGCCAGTAGTCTACGGGACAGGCATATGCTTGACAATGAGCAGTTCTTC.

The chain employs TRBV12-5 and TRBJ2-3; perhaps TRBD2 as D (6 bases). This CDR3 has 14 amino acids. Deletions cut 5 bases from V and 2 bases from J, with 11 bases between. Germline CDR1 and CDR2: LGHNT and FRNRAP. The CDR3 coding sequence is TGTGCTAGTGGTCGGGACTCACACACAGATACGCAGTATTTT. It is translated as CASGRDSHTDTQYF.

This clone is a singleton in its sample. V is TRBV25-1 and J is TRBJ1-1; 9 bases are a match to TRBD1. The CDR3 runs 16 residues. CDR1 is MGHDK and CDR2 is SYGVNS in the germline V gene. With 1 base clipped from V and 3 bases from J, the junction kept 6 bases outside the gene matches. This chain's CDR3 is CASSELGDRADTEAFF. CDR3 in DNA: TGTGCCAGCAGTGAATTGGGGGACAGGGCGGACACTGAAGCTTTCTTT.

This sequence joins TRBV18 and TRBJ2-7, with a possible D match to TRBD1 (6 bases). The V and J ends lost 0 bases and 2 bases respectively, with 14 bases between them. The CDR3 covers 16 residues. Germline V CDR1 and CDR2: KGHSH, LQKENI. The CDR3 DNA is TGTGCCAGCTCACCACCCTGGCAGGGGACCCCCTACGAGCAGTACTTC. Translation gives CASSPPWQGTPYEQYF. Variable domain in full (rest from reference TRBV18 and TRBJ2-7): NAGVMQNPRHLVRRRGQEARLRCSPMKGHSHVYWYRQLPEEGLKFMVYLQKENIIDESGMPKERFSAEFPKEGPSILRIQQVVRGDSAAYFCASSPPWQGTPYEQYFGPGTRLTVT.

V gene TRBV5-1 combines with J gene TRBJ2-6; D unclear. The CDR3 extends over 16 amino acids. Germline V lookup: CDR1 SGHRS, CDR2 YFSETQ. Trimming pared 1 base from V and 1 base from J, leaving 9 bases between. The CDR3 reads CASSLSVVSGANVLTF. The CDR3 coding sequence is TGCGCCAGCAGCTTGTCCGTAGTTTCTGGGGCCAACGTCCTGACTTTC.

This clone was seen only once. DNA of the CDR3: TGTGCCAGTAGTCACAGGGGAGAGCTTGAAGCTTTCTTT. Amino acids: CASSHRGELEAFF. This chain uses TRBV19 with TRBJ1-1, with 7 bases that match TRBD1. Germline lookup yields CDR1 LNHDA and CDR2 SQIVND (reference sequence). Trimming at V came to 5 bases and at J to 7 bases, leaving 7 bases not matched to a gene. The CDR3 sequence is 13 residues long.

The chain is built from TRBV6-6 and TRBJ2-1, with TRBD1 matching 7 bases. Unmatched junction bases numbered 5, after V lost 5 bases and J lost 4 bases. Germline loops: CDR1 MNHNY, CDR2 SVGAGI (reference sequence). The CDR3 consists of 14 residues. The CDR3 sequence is CASSRDSLYNEQFF. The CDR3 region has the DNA TGTGCCAGCAGTCGGGACAGTCTATACAATGAGCAGTTCTTC.

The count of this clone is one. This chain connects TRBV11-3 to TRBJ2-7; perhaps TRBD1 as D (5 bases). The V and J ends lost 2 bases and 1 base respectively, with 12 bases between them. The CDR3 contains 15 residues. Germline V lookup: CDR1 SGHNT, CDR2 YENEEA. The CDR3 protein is CASSLIRAPSYEQYF. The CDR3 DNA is TGTGCCAGCAGCTTAATCAGGGCACCATCCTACGAGCAGTACTTC.

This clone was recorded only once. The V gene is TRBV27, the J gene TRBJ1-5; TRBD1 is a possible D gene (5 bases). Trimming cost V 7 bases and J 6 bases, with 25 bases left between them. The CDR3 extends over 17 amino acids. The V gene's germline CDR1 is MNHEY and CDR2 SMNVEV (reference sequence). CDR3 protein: CASNPYSTGRGSQPQHF. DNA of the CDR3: TGTGCCAGCAATCCTTACAGCACGGGACGGGGGAGTCAGCCCCAGCATTTT.

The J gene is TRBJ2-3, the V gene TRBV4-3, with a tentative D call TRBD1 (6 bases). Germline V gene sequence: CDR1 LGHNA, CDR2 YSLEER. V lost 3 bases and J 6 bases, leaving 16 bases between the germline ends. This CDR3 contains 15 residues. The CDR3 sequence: CASSQDSLERDTQYF. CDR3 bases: TGCGCCAGCAGCCAGGACAGCCTAGAAAGGGATACGCAGTATTTT.

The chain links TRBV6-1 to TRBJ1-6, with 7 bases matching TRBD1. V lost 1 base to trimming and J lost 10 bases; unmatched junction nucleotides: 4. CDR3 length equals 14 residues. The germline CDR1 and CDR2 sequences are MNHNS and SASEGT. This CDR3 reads CASSEDRGKSPLHF. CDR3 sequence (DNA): TGTGCCAGCAGTGAAGACAGGGGCAAGTCACCCCTCCACTTT.

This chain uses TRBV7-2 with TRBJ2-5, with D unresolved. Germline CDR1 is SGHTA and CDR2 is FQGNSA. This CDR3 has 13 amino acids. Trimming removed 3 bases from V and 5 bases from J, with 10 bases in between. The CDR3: CASSLVHGETQYF. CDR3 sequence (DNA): TGTGCCAGCAGCTTGGTGCACGGGGAGACCCAGTACTTC.

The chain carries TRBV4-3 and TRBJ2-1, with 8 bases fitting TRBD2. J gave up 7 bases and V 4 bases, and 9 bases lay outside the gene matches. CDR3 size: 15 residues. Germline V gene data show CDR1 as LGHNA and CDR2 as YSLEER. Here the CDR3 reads CASSRSGIETNEQFF. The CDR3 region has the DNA TGCGCCAGCAGCCGTAGCGGGATCGAAACTAATGAGCAGTTCTTC.

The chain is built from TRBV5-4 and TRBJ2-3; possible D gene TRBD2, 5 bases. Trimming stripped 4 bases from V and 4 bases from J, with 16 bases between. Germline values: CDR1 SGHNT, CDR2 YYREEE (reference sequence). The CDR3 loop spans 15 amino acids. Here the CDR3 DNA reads TGTGCCAGCAGCGCACGTGAGGGTACGGCAGATACGCAGTATTTT. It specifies CASSAREGTADTQYF.

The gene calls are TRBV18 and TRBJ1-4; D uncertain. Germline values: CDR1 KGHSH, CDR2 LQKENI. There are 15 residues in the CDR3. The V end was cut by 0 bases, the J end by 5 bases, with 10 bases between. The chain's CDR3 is CASSPPSEGNEKLFF. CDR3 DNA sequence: TGTGCCAGCTCACCACCGTCGGAGGGAAATGAAAAACTGTTTTTT.

The CDR3 nucleotides are TGTGCCAGCAGCGCAGGACAGCACTCCTACGAGCAGTACTTC. As protein: CASSAGQHSYEQYF. This chain links TRBV9 with TRBJ2-7; a weak D match, TRBD1 (6 bases). CDR1 is SGDLS, CDR2 YYNGEE, per germline. V was pared by 3 bases and J by 0 bases, with 10 bases between. This CDR3 has 14 residues. Based on the CDR3 plus reference TRBV9 and TRBJ2-7, the full variable domain is DSGVTQTPKHLITATGQRVTLRCSPRSGDLSVYWYQQSLDQGLQFLIQYYNGEERAKGNILERFSAQQFPDLHSELNLSSLELGDSALYFCASSAGQHSYEQYFGPGTRLTVT.

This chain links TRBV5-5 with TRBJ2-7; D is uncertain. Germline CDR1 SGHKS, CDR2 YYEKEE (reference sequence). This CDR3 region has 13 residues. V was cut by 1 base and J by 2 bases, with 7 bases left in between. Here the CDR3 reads CASSLLSPYEQYF. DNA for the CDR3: TGTGCCAGCAGCTTGCTTAGTCCCTACGAGCAGTACTTC.

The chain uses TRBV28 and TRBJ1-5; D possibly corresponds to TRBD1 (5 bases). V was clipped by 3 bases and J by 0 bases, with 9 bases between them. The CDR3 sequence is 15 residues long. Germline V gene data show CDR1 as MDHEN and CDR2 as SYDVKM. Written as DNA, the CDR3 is TGTGCCAGCAGTTTCCAGGGTACTAGCAATCAGCCCCAGCATTTT. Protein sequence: CASSFQGTSNQPQHF.

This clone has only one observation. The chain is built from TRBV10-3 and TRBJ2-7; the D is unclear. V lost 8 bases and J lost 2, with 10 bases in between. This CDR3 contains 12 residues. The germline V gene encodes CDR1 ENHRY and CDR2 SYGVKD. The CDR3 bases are TGTGCCATCGCTACCGAGCCCTACGAGCAGTACTTC. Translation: CAIATEPYEQYF.

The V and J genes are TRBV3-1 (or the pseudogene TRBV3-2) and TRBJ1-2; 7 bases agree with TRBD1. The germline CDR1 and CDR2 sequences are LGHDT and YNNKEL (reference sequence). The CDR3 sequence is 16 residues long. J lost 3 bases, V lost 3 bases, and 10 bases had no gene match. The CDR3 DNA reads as TGTGCCAGCAGCCACTACACGGGACAGCGTGACTATGGCTACACCTTC. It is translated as CASSHYTGQRDYGYTF.

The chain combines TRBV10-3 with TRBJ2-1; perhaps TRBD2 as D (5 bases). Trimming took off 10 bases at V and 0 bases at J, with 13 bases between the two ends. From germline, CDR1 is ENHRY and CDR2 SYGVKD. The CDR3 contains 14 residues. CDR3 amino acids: CATQTRSSYNEQFF. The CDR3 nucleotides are TGTGCCACCCAAACTAGGAGCTCCTACAATGAGCAGTTCTTC.

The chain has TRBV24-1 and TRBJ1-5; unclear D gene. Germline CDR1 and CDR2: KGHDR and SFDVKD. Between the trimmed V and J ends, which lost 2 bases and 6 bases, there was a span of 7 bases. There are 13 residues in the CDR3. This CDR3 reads CATSDWGGQPQHF. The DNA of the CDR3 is TGTGCCACCAGTGATTGGGGAGGTCAGCCCCAGCATTTT.